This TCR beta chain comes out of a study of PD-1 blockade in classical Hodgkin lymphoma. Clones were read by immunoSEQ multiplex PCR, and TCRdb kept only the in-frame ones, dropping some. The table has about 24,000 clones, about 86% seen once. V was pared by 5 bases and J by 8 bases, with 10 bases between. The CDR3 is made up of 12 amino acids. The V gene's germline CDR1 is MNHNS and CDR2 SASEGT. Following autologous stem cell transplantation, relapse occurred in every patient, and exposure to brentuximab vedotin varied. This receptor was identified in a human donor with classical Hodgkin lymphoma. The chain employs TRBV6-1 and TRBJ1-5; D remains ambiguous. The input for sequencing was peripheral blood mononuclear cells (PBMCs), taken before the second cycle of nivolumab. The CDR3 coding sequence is TGTGCCAGCAGTAAGCCCCTGGAGCCCCAGCATTTT. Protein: CASSKPLEPQHF.